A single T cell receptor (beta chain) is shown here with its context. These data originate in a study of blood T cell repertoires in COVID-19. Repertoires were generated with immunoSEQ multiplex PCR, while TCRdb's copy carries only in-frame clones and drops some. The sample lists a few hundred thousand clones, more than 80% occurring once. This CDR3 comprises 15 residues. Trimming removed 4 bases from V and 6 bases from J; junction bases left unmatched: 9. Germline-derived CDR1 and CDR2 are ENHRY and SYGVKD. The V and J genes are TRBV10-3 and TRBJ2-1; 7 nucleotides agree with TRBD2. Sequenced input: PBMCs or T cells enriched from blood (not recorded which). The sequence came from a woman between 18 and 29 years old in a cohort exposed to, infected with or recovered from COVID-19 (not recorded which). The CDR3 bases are TGTGCCATCAGTGCGGGGGAGGGGTTCCGCAATGAGCAGTTCTTC. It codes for CAISAGEGFRNEQFF.